The rows below give T cell receptor beta chains drawn from one sample of a study of shared clonotypes between healthy human individuals. The assay was immunoSEQ multiplex PCR, and TCRdb's table has in-frame clones only and misses some. The sample contains approximately 980,000 clones, approximately 76% of which appear only once. Sequencing was done on a sample of memory CD4+ T cells sorted from blood. Receptors originate from a man younger than 35 in good health. Both conserved end residues are part of each CDR3. Each record gives: J gene, clone size, V gene, D gene, CDR3 DNA, CDR3 protein. The D gene is left open where the match is weak. Not every row has a clone size; where given, it reads once, few, many or a size class.

J: TRBJ2-7; size: .; V: TRBV6-6; D: .; DNA: TGTGCCAGCACCGCAGACCCATCCTACGAGCAGTACTTC; CDR3: CASTADPSYEQYF
J: TRBJ2-7; size: .; V: TRBV18; D: .; DNA: TGTGCCAGCTCACCACAAGCCCCACCACGGGAGCAGTACTTC; CDR3: CASSPQAPPREQYF
J: TRBJ1-2; size: .; V: TRBV18; D: .; DNA: TGTGCCAGCTCACCACGGGACTCAGATGGCTACACCTTC; CDR3: CASSPRDSDGYTF
J: TRBJ2-3; size: .; V: TRBV4-1; D: TRBD2; DNA: TGCGCCAGCAGCCGGACTAGCGGGGGGGCCGAAGATACGCAGTATTTT; CDR3: CASSRTSGGAEDTQYF
J: TRBJ1-5; size: .; V: TRBV5-1; D: TRBD1; DNA: TGCGCCAGCAGCTTGGGGGACAGGGATGATCAGCCCCAGCATTTT; CDR3: CASSLGDRDDQPQHF
J: TRBJ1-4; size: .; V: TRBV6-1; D: TRBD1; DNA: TGTGCCAGCAGCCAAACAGGGGACACAGAAAAACTGTTTTTT; CDR3: CASSQTGDTEKLFF
J: TRBJ1-2; size: .; V: TRBV5-1; D: .; DNA: TGCGCCAGCAGCTTGGCCAGGGACTATGGCTACACCTTC; CDR3: CASSLARDYGYTF
J: TRBJ1-1; size: .; V: TRBV28; D: .; DNA: TGTGCCAGCCTCGGCCAGGAGTCTGAAGCTTTCTTT; CDR3: CASLGQESEAFF
J: TRBJ1-4; size: .; V: TRBV4-1; D: .; DNA: TGCGCCAGCAGCCAAGGTCTCAGCACAGGGACTGAAAAACTGTTTTTT; CDR3: CASSQGLSTGTEKLFF
J: TRBJ2-7; size: .; V: TRBV19; D: .; DNA: TGTGCCAGTAGTAACAGGGCCTACGAGCAGTACTTC; CDR3: CASSNRAYEQYF
J: TRBJ2-5; size: .; V: TRBV7-2; D: .; DNA: TGTGCCAGCAGCTCCGCTTCTGAGACCCAGTACTTC; CDR3: CASSSASETQYF
J: TRBJ2-2; size: .; V: TRBV9; D: .; DNA: TGTGCCAGCAGCGTAGTTCAGACGAACACCGGGGAGCTGTTTTTT; CDR3: CASSVVQTNTGELFF
J: TRBJ2-2; size: .; V: TRBV5-1; D: TRBD1; DNA: TGCGCCAGCAGCTCTGATCCGGGACAGGGGGCACGGGGGGAGCTGTTTTTT; CDR3: CASSSDPGQGARGELFF
J: TRBJ2-5; size: few; V: TRBV5-4; D: .; DNA: TGTGCCAGCAGCTTAACGGGTTCTCTACAAGAGACCCAGTACTTC; CDR3: CASSLTGSLQETQYF
J: TRBJ2-1; size: .; V: TRBV11-3; D: TRBD2; DNA: TGTGCCAGCAGTTCAAAGACTAGCAGTTTGGCTGAGCAGTTCTTC; CDR3: CASSSKTSSLAEQFF
J: TRBJ1-3; size: once; V: TRBV5-1; D: .; DNA: TGCGCCAGCACCCAAACAGGGCCCGGTAGAGGAAACACCATATATTTT; CDR3: CASTQTGPGRGNTIYF
J: TRBJ2-3; size: many; V: TRBV7-2; D: .; DNA: TGTGCCAGCAGCTTAAACGGGTGGGGGGGGCCCACAGATACGCAGTATTTT; CDR3: CASSLNGWGGPTDTQYF
J: TRBJ2-7; size: .; V: TRBV28; D: TRBD1; DNA: TGTGCCAGCAGTTTTCAGGGGCCGACAGGGCTATACGAGCAGTACTTC; CDR3: CASSFQGPTGLYEQYF
J: TRBJ1-3; size: .; V: TRBV4-1; D: .; DNA: TGCGCCAGCAGCGAAAGGGTGGGTGGAAACACCATATATTTT; CDR3: CASSERVGGNTIYF
J: TRBJ1-2; size: .; V: TRBV10-3; D: .; DNA: TGTGCCATCGAGTACAGACCATATGGCTACACCTTC; CDR3: CAIEYRPYGYTF
J: TRBJ1-4; size: once; V: TRBV7-9; D: TRBD1; DNA: TGTGCCAGCAGCTTAGGGACAGGGCAAGCAACTAATGAAAAACTGTTTTTT; CDR3: CASSLGTGQATNEKLFF
J: TRBJ1-2; size: once; V: TRBV9; D: .; DNA: TGTGCCAGCAGCGCCAATCAGGGGTTAAAAGGCTACACCTTC; CDR3: CASSANQGLKGYTF